This T cell receptor (beta chain) originates from a study of T-cell memory formation after mild COVID-19. Study results and caveats: Cross-reactive memory appears to have joined, as suggested by some responding clones showing up in pre-infection memory. Mainly CM and EM harbored the contracting CD4+ clones; mainly EMRA harbored the CD8+ ones. Second-wave clones peaking on day 37 lacked confirmed SARS-CoV-2 specificity.

V was trimmed by 4 bases and J by 8 bases, leaving 18 bases between them. This CDR3 is built from 14 residues. Germline-derived CDR1 and CDR2 are SGHRS and YFSETQ. TCR alpha and TCR beta cDNA libraries carrying sample barcodes and UMIs came from 5'RACE with constant-segment primers. TCRdb used MiXCR to reprocess the 5' RACE reads, holding one entry per CDR3 protein. The top ten hold over 20% of the sample, which has roughly 310,000 distinct CDR3 sequences, 15% to 20% seen once. Many counts were recorded for this clonotype. Its antigen is unknown. This chain connects TRBV5-1 to TRBJ1-2; the D gene is possibly TRBD1 (6 bases). The TCR originated in a man aged 18 to 30 who had mild COVID-19 (a few samples of this study predate the infection). Cell type and time point are not known. The sequenced material came from PBMCs or a T cell subset sorted from them (not recorded which). The CDR3 DNA is TGCGCCAGCAGCCCAGAACAGGGAGTAGGCGGCTACACCTTC. Protein: CASSPEQGVGGYTF.